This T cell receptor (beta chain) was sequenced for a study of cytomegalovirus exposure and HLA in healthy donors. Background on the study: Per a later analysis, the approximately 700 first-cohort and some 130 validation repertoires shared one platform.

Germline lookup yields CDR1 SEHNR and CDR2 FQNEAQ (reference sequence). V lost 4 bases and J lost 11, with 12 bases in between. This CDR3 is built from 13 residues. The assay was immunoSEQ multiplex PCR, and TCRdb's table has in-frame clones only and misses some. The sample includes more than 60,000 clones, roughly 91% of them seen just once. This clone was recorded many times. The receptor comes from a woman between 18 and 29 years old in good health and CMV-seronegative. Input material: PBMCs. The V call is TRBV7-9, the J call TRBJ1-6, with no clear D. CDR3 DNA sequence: TGTGCCAGCAGCTCTCAAAATCGGGCACCCCTCCACTTT. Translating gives CASSSQNRAPLHF.